Described below is a single TCR beta chain sequence and its context. Its target antigen remains unknown. Nothing much larger sits one base from this clone, and base qualities are not available. The sample belongs to a study of blood T cell repertoires in COVID-19 (TCRdb year 2020). Broadly, across the study: Samples from collaborators originated in the United States, Italy and Spain and spanned both the acute and convalescent phases of COVID-19. The sample metadata nearly always contained a de-identified subject ID, COVID-19 status, age in years and sex. The repertoires were made available in a free public database intended to serve as a resource for research on the immune response to SARS-CoV-2. HLA class I and class II types, where available, came from metadata supplied by the sample provider rather than from assay-based typing. The dataset comprised deeply sampled blood TCRbeta repertoires from subjects exposed to, actively infected with, or recovered from COVID-19. Samples came from the ongoing ImmuneRACE study (first 160 participants) plus 1,254 subjects from 6 global collaborators. The material from the prospective study consisted of cDNA or gDNA derived from T cells, B-cell-depleted T cells, or PBMCs. On the study overall, not on this receptor specifically: Clinical and demographic metadata were provided uncurated, with the amount varying by source and participant.

TCRbeta CDR3 regions were amplified from genomic DNA using the immunoSEQ Assay, a bias-controlled multiplex PCR. The paper's processing steps were these. The number of nucleated cells in each sample was estimated from the amplification of reference gene primers within the assay. To quantify the absolute abundance of each unique TCRbeta CDR3 rearrangement, sequence reads were collapsed and filtered. For each sample, productive Simpson clonality was calculated as the square root of Simpson's diversity index across productive rearrangements. In its TCRdb copy, this immuneACCESS table keeps in-frame sequences only and misses some clones. Where compared with another copy, unresolved V genes explain less than half of these, and the others have no known cause. The V and J calls and clone size were taken over from that table, and D and trimming were inferred from the DNA. Counted in this sample were approximately 300,000 clones; around 90% of them appeared once. The ten largest clonotypes hold 3.5% to 4.5% of the sample.

In the prospective study, participants were roughly 18 to 95 years old, resided in around 25 geographic areas of the United States, and were enrolled through a virtual design. Cohort assignment in the prospective study relied on participant-reported clinical history from a screening survey and a study questionnaire. Each participant in the prospective study had whole blood, serum and a nasopharyngeal or oropharyngeal swab collected by mobile phlebotomists. Over a roughly 2-month period, participants in the prospective study had the option of providing additional blood draws and questionnaires. Before DNA extraction, prospective study blood samples were shipped either frozen or at room temperature. The receptor comes from a woman aged 18-30 years with acute COVID-19. The sequencing input was PBMCs or T cells enriched from blood (not recorded which).

The DNA sequence is as follows: TGTGCCAGCTCACCTCGACTAGCGGGCGAGGGGGAGACCCAGTACTTC. It codes for CASSPRLAGEGETQYF. In this chain, TRBV18 is recombined with TRBJ2-5, with 10 bases matching TRBD2. Its CDR3 holds 16 amino acids, cysteine through phenylalanine. The retained sequence is limited to the CDR3, 48 bases, with the frame set at the first base. For this chain, trimming is 3 bases at the V end and 5 bases at the J end, and the number of junction bases without a gene match is 9. The CDR1 and CDR2 encoded by the germline V gene are KGHSH and LQKENI.